What follows are 28 T cell receptor beta chains derived from one specimen sequenced in a study of T-cell memory formation after mild COVID-19. MiXCR, run by TCRdb on the 5' RACE reads, gives a single entry per CDR3 protein. The table includes approximately 210,000 distinct CDR3 sequences, approximately 20% detected once. The source material was PBMCs or a T cell subset sorted from them (not recorded which). Receptors originate from an adult woman who had mild COVID-19 (a few samples of this study predate the infection). Cell type and time point are not known.

V usage is TRBV11-2 and J usage is TRBJ2-7, with 9 bases lining up with TRBD2. In germline, CDR1 is SGHAT, CDR2 FQNNGV. The CDR3 has 14 amino acids. J was trimmed by 0 bases and V by 6 bases; bases with no gene match: 3. In DNA, the CDR3 is TGTGCCAGCAGGGAGCGGGGGGACTCCTACGAGCAGTACTTC. This gives the protein CASRERGDSYEQYF.

The J gene is TRBJ1-1, the V gene TRBV6-2 or TRBV6-3; 10 bases match TRBD1. The CDR3 totals 16 residues. Germline trimming cut 0 bases from V and 5 bases from J; bases unmatched to any gene: 6. The germline CDR1 and CDR2 sequences are MNHEY and SVGEGT. The CDR3: CASSYSPGQGRTEAFF. DNA for the CDR3: TGTGCCAGCAGTTACTCGCCGGGACAGGGGCGGACTGAAGCTTTCTTT.

In this sample, this clonotype turned up a few times. The chain couples TRBV7-2 to TRBJ1-1, with 11 bases identical to TRBD1. The CDR3 sequence is 15 residues long. Germline lookup yields CDR1 SGHTA and CDR2 FQGNSA. V shed 0 bases, J shed 4 bases, and the junction held 1 base outside the gene matches. CDR3 sequence: CASSLAGTGGTEAFF. The CDR3 DNA reads as TGTGCCAGCAGCTTAGCCGGGACAGGGGGCACTGAAGCTTTCTTT.

This clonotype was counted many times. The chain uses TRBV6-5 and TRBJ1-6; TRBD1 might be the D (5 bases). The germline V gene has CDR1 MNHEY and CDR2 SVGAGI. V lost 2 bases and J 10 bases, leaving 18 bases between the germline ends. The CDR3 is made up of 16 amino acids. The CDR3 protein is CASSYLAGAGQSPLHF. The CDR3 DNA reads TGTGCCAGCAGTTACCTAGCCGGCGCAGGGCAGTCACCCCTCCACTTT.

This chain uses TRBV12-3 or TRBV12-4 with TRBJ2-7; 12 bases map to TRBD1. The CDR3 extends over 14 amino acids. With 5 bases clipped from V and 5 bases from J, the junction kept 4 bases outside the gene matches. In nucleotides, the CDR3 is TGTGCCAGCAGTCTGGGACAGGGGGCCGACGAGCAGTACTTC. This translates into CASSLGQGADEQYF.

J is TRBJ2-1 and V is TRBV7-9; D perhaps matches TRBD1 (6 bases). V was shortened by 4 bases and J by 0 bases, with 10 bases between the two germline ends. The V gene's germline CDR1 is SEHNR and CDR2 FQNEAQ (reference sequence). The CDR3 length is 15 residues. DNA for the CDR3: TGTGCCAGCAGCTCTTCAGGGGTCTCCTACAATGAGCAGTTCTTC. Translating gives CASSSSGVSYNEQFF.

This clonotype was seen more than once but under ten times. The chain joins TRBV9 to TRBJ2-1; a weak D match, TRBD2 (6 bases). CDR1 and CDR2 (germline): SGDLS, YYNGEE. The CDR3 length is 15 residues. Trimming stripped 2 bases from V and 5 bases from J, with 14 bases between. CDR3 nucleotide sequence: TGTGCCAGCAGCGTTAGCGGACTGGGGCACAATGAGCAGTTCTTC. Residues: CASSVSGLGHNEQFF. Looking up the rest from reference TRBV9 and TRBJ2-1 gives the full variable domain: DSGVTQTPKHLITATGQRVTLRCSPRSGDLSVYWYQQSLDQGLQFLIQYYNGEERAKGNILERFSAQQFPDLHSELNLSSLELGDSALYFCASSVSGLGHNEQFFGPGTRLTVL.

The chain links TRBV7-6 to TRBJ2-3, with D possibly TRBD2 on 5 matching bases. This CDR3 has 13 residues. CDR1 is SGHVS, CDR2 FNYEAQ, per germline. Trimming stripped 5 bases from V and 4 bases from J, with 10 bases between. In DNA, the CDR3 is TGTGCCAGCAGCCTGAGGGCGTCAGATACGCAGTATTTT. As protein: CASSLRASDTQYF. Filled out from reference TRBV7-6 and TRBJ2-3, the complete variable domain reads GAGVSQSPRYKVTKRGQDVALRCDPISGHVSLYWYRQALGQGPEFLTYFNYEAQQDKSGLPNDRFSAERPEGSISTLTIQRTEQRDSAMYRCASSLRASDTQYFGPGTRLTVL.

This clonotype was recorded many times. The chain couples TRBV12-3 or TRBV12-4 to TRBJ1-6; D is unresolved. CDR3 length: 13 amino acids. Trimming removed 5 bases from V and 14 bases from J, with 16 bases in between. In DNA form, the CDR3 reads TGTGCCAGCAGTATGACACGTCGTATGGCCCTCCACTTT. Translation: CASSMTRRMALHF.

The chain is built from TRBV20-1 and TRBJ1-2; the match to TRBD1 covers 9 bases. The CDR3 sequence is 14 residues long. With V trimmed by 4 bases and J by 0 bases, 3 bases remained unmatched. Germline V gene sequence: CDR1 DFQATT, CDR2 SNEGSKA (reference sequence). The CDR3 DNA sequence: TGCAGTGCTACTAGGACAGGGGCTAACTATGGCTACACCTTC. As protein: CSATRTGANYGYTF.

This clonotype was counted a few times. The V gene is TRBV18, the J gene TRBJ2-5; 7 nucleotides align to TRBD2. Trimming at V came to 0 bases and at J to 4 bases, leaving 11 bases not matched to a gene. Germline V lookup: CDR1 KGHSH, CDR2 LQKENI. The length of the CDR3 is 17 residues. The DNA of the CDR3 is TGTGCCAGCTCACCACCCCTGCGGGGGACCCCACGAGAGACCCAGTACTTC. Translation gives CASSPPLRGTPRETQYF.

This sequence joins TRBV20-1 and TRBJ2-1, with 11 nucleotides matching TRBD2. V lost 0 bases to trimming and J lost 8 bases; unmatched junction nucleotides: 9. CDR3 length: 16 residues. The germline V gene has CDR1 DFQATT and CDR2 SNEGSKA (reference sequence). For the CDR3, the DNA is TGCAGTGCTAGAGATGGGAGACTAGCGGGAATGGATGAGCAGTTCTTC. It codes for CSARDGRLAGMDEQFF.

The J gene is TRBJ2-5, the V gene TRBV7-9, with a possible D match to TRBD1 (6 bases). Trimming removed 4 bases at V and 2 bases at J, with 8 bases between. Germline V lookup: CDR1 SEHNR, CDR2 FQNEAQ (reference sequence). This CDR3 spans 13 amino acids. The CDR3 sequence: CASSWDTQETQYF. As DNA, the CDR3 is TGTGCCAGCAGCTGGGACACTCAAGAGACCCAGTACTTC.

The chain links TRBV5-4 to TRBJ1-5; TRBD1 is a possible D gene (6 bases). The V gene's germline CDR1 is SGHNT and CDR2 YYREEE (reference sequence). The CDR3 has 15 amino acids. The V and J ends lost 4 bases and 5 bases respectively, with 16 bases between them. CDR3: CASSRGGARDQPQHF. CDR3 nucleotide sequence: TGTGCCAGCAGCCGGGGGGGGGCCCGAGATCAGCCCCAGCATTTT.

The rearrangement uses TRBV6-2 or TRBV6-3 and TRBJ2-3; tentative D call: TRBD2 (6 bases). Trimming took 5 bases from V and 1 from J, leaving 16 bases between them. Per germline, CDR1 MNHEY and CDR2 SVGEGT. The CDR3 contains 16 residues. The DNA for the CDR3 is TGTGCCAGCAGTCGTTCGGGGGTAGCGGGCACAGATACGCAGTATTTT. Translation gives CASSRSGVAGTDTQYF.

The chain uses TRBV24-1 and TRBJ2-3; 7 nucleotides line up with TRBD1. Per germline, CDR1 KGHDR and CDR2 SFDVKD. This CDR3 spans 14 amino acids. The trim removed 1 base at V and 4 bases at J, leaving 1 base unmatched. This CDR3 is CATSDFQGADTQYF. CDR3 in DNA: TGTGCCACCAGTGATTTTCAGGGGGCAGATACGCAGTATTTT.

The chain recombines TRBV15 with TRBJ2-7; no definite D call. V dropped 0 bases and J dropped 3 bases, with 12 bases sitting between them. The germline V gene has CDR1 LNHNV and CDR2 YYDKDF (reference sequence). The CDR3 contains 15 residues. The CDR3 nucleotides are TGTGCCACCAGCAGAGACGCAGGACCGAACTACGAGCAGTACTTC. Translation gives CATSRDAGPNYEQYF.

Regarding this clonotype: The conserved phenylalanine or tryptophan normally closing the CDR3 is absent here, so this likely arose from a read error. The limits of the CDR3 on the DNA are not certain, so only TCRdb's listed CDR3 is given. The J gene is TRBJ2-1, the V gene TRBV12-3 or TRBV12-4; TRBD2 was called by the table and not checked on the DNA. The CDR3 length is 12 residues, termini included. The CDR3 reads CASSLGSGELKI.

The chain couples TRBV5-1 to TRBJ2-7, with D possibly being TRBD1 (6 bases). Per germline, CDR1 SGHRS and CDR2 YFSETQ. V shed 2 bases and J shed 3 bases, with 15 bases lying between them. This CDR3 spans 15 amino acids. The CDR3 DNA is TGCGCCAGCAGCTTAACAGGGCTTTTCGGCTACGAGCAGTACTTC. It specifies CASSLTGLFGYEQYF.

The CDR3 spells CASSPLGAGSYNEQFF. CDR3 DNA: TGTGCCAGCTCCCCCTTGGGGGCGGGCTCCTACAATGAGCAGTTCTTC. The chain links TRBV18 to TRBJ2-1; tentative D call: TRBD1 (6 bases). Germline V gives CDR1 KGHSH, CDR2 LQKENI. This CDR3 region has 16 residues. Trimming pared 6 bases from V and 0 bases from J, leaving 15 bases between.

The table lists this clonotype with a few counts. The J gene is TRBJ2-7, the V gene TRBV18, with D possibly TRBD1 on 6 matching bases. Germline CDR1 is KGHSH and CDR2 is LQKENI. This CDR3 is 14 amino acids long. Trimming pared 3 bases from V and 2 bases from J, leaving 11 bases between. The CDR3 here is CASSPKQGPYEQYF. Here the CDR3 DNA reads TGTGCCAGCTCACCGAAACAGGGACCCTACGAGCAGTACTTC.

This clonotype was detected a few times. The rearrangement joins TRBV11-3 to TRBJ2-1, with TRBD1 matching 8 bases. Trimming took 5 bases from V and 5 from J; bases not matched to a gene: 11. CDR3 length: 16 residues. Germline V gene sequence: CDR1 SGHNT, CDR2 YENEEA. CDR3 sequence reads: CASSRGWTGSHNEQFF. The CDR3 DNA reads as TGTGCCAGCAGCCGTGGGTGGACAGGGAGCCACAATGAGCAGTTCTTC.

This clonotype was observed a handful of times. This chain uses TRBV7-6 with TRBJ2-7; TRBD2 is a possible D gene (5 bases). CDR1 and CDR2 (germline): SGHVS, FNYEAQ. The V end was cut by 1 base, the J end by 3 bases, with 16 bases between. This CDR3 contains 16 residues. The CDR3 is CASSLVAGLGIYEQYF. The CDR3 DNA reads as TGTGCCAGCAGCTTAGTGGCGGGCTTAGGAATCTACGAGCAGTACTTC.

This clonotype was found a few times. This sequence joins TRBV29-1 and TRBJ2-5, with TRBD1 matching over 10 bases. The CDR3 sequence is 13 residues long. CDR1 SQVTM and CDR2 ANQGSEA come from the germline V gene. The V and J ends lost 4 bases and 4 bases, in that order; junction bases with no gene match: 3. The CDR3 DNA follows: TGCAGCGTTGGACAGGGGGCGGGAGAGACCCAGTACTTC. Its translation is CSVGQGAGETQYF.

The CDR3 DNA reads TGCGCCAGCAGCCGGGACTTGTCTACCGGGGAGCTGTTTTTT. Its protein product is CASSRDLSTGELFF. J is TRBJ2-2 and V is TRBV5-1; D possibly corresponds to TRBD2 (6 bases). Trimming removed 4 bases at V and 5 bases at J, with 12 bases between. The germline CDR1 and CDR2 sequences are SGHRS and YFSETQ. The length of the CDR3 is 14 residues.

This clonotype was recorded many times. The gene calls are TRBV4-1 and TRBJ2-7; D ambiguous. This CDR3 spans 15 amino acids. V shed 0 bases and J shed 4 bases, with 13 bases lying between them. Germline V gives CDR1 MGHRA, CDR2 YSYEKL. In DNA, the CDR3 is TGCGCCAGCAGCCAAGATTCGGACGGGTATTACGAGCAGTACTTC. Protein sequence: CASSQDSDGYYEQYF.

This sequence joins TRBV6-2 or TRBV6-3 and TRBJ2-1; 8 nucleotides align to TRBD2. Germline CDR1 and CDR2: MNHEY and SVGEGT. The CDR3 covers 11 residues. Trimming took 7 bases from V and 10 from J; bases not matched to a gene: 3. CDR3 protein: CASTLAEEQFF. The CDR3 DNA sequence: TGTGCCAGCACACTAGCGGAAGAGCAGTTCTTC.

This clonotype was seen repeatedly, ten times or more. The V and J genes are TRBV20-1 and TRBJ1-2; D not certain. The CDR3 is 12 residues long. V was clipped by 3 bases and J by 6 bases, with 11 bases between them. CDR1 is DFQATT and CDR2 is SNEGSKA in the germline V gene (reference sequence). The CDR3 sequence: CSASGWRDGYTF. The CDR3 DNA follows: TGCAGTGCTAGCGGTTGGAGGGATGGCTACACCTTC.